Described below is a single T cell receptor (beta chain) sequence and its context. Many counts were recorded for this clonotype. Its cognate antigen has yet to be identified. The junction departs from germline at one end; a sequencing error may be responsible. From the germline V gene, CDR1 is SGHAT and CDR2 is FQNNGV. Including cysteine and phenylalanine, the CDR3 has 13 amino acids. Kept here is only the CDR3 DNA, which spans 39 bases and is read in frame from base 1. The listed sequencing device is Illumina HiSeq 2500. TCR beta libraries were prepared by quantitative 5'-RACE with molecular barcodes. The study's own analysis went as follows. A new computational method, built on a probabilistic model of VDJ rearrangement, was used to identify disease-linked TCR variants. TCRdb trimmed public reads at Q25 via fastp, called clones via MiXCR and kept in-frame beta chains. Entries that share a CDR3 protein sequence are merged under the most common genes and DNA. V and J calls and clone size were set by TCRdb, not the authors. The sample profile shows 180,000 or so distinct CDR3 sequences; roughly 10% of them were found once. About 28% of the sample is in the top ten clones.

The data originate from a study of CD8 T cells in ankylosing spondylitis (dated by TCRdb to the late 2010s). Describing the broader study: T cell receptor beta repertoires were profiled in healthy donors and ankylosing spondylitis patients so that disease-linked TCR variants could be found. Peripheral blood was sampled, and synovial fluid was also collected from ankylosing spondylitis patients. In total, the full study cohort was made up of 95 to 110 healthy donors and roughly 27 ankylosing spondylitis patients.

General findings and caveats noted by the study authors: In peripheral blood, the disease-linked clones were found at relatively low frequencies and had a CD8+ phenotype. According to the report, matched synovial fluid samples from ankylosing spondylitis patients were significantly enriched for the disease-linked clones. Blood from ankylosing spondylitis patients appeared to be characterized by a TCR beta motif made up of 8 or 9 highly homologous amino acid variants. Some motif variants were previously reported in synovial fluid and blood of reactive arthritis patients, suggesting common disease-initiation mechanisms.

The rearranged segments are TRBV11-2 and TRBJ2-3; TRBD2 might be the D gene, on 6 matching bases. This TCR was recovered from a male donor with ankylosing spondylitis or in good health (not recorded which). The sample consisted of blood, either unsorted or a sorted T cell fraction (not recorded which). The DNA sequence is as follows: TGTGCCAGCAGTTTAGCGGGCACAGATACGCAGTATTTT. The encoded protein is CASSLAGTDTQYF.